This paragraph reports one T cell receptor (beta chain). Which antigen it targets is not known. No much larger clone is present one base from it, and per-base qualities are unavailable. The data derive from a study of blood T cell repertoires in COVID-19 (TCRdb year 2020). The study in broad terms: Samples from collaborators originated in the United States, Italy and Spain and spanned both the acute and convalescent phases of COVID-19. Deeply sampled blood TCRbeta repertoires from subjects exposed to, actively infected with, or recovered from COVID-19 were included in the dataset. The material from the prospective study consisted of cDNA or gDNA derived from T cells, B-cell-depleted T cells, or PBMCs. The samples were drawn from two sources: the first 160 participants of the ongoing ImmuneRACE study, and some 1,300 subjects contributed by 6 global collaborators. The sample metadata nearly always contained a de-identified subject ID, COVID-19 status, age in years and sex. A freely available public database, intended as a resource for researchers studying the immune response to SARS-CoV-2, is where the repertoires were released. Where available, HLA class I and class II types were obtained from metadata supplied by the sample provider rather than from assay-based typing. What the study reported, not specific to this receptor: Clinical and demographic metadata were provided uncurated, with the amount varying by source and participant.

The collaborating institutions used their own protocols to collect whole blood in K2EDTA tubes. For TCRbeta analysis, collaborators shipped samples in one of three forms: frozen whole blood, isolated PBMCs, or DNA extracted from either of those sample types. Trimming takes 3 bases off V and 4 bases off J; junction bases not matched to a gene: 8. The germline V gene yields SGHTS for CDR1 and YDEGEE for CDR2. From the cysteine up to the phenylalanine, the CDR3 has a length of 16 residues. Left in the record is the CDR3 DNA by itself, 48 bases read in frame from the first base. TCRbeta CDR3 regions were amplified from genomic DNA by means of the immunoSEQ Assay, a bias-controlled multiplex PCR. The paper's data handling went like this. Nucleated cell counts per sample were estimated from amplification of reference gene primers within the assay. To quantify the absolute abundance of each unique TCRbeta CDR3 rearrangement, sequence reads were collapsed and filtered. For each sample, productive Simpson clonality was calculated as the square root of Simpson's diversity index over productive rearrangements. The table was pulled from immuneACCESS by TCRdb, which kept in-frame rearrangements only. Such tables lose some clones; where checked, under half of the loss comes from unresolved V genes, and the rest has no known cause. Clone size and V and J calls were adopted from that table, with D and trimming inferred from the DNA. This sample holds 23,000 or so clones; approximately 90% were observed only once. Together, the top ten hold 9.7% of the sample.

The TCR originated in a man aged 70 or older with acute or convalescent COVID-19. The sequenced sample was peripheral blood. Recombination connected TRBV5-8 to TRBJ1-1, and TRBD1 aligns with 11 junction nucleotides. The nucleotide sequence reads as follows: TGTGCCAGCAGCTATGGACAGGGGGCGCGGGGCACTGAAGCTTTCTTT. Its translation is CASSYGQGARGTEAFF. Here the CDR3 is joined to the reference TRBV5-8 and TRBJ1-1 genes, and the full variable domain is: EAGVTQSPTHLIKTRGQQATLRCSPISGHTSVYWYQQALGLGLQFLLWYDEGEERNRGNFPPRFSGRQFPNYSSELNVNALELEDSALYLCASSYGQGARGTEAFFGQGTRLTVV.